Listed below are T cell receptor beta chains from one sample, sequenced in a study of early T cells in non-severe SARS-CoV-2 infection. Using its own MiXCR run on the 5' RACE reads, TCRdb lists one record per CDR3 protein. The sample includes tens of thousands of distinct CDR3 sequences, roughly 5.3% of them seen just once. Sequenced: whole blood. These receptors originate from an adult who was a healthcare worker with PCR-confirmed SARS-CoV-2 infection or an uninfected control (not recorded which). Each CDR3 is given with its conserved first and last residue. The D gene is left open where the match is weak. Size tells how often a clone was seen (once, few, many) or the class of an expanded clone, and some rows leave it out.

d_call j_call v_call clone_size cdr3_length cdr3_aa cdr3_nt
- TRBJ2-2 TRBV5-1 many 14 CASSSGTLTGELFF TGCGCCAGCAGTTCCGGGACCCTGACCGGGGAGCTGTTTTTT
- TRBJ2-5 TRBV20-1 many 14 CSARIEALLETQYF TGCAGTGCTAGGATAGAGGCCCTTCTGGAGACCCAGTACTTC
- TRBJ2-7 TRBV7-6 many 13 CASSLERTYEQYF TGTGCCAGCAGCTTAGAGCGCACCTACGAGCAGTACTTC
- TRBJ2-5 TRBV29-1 few 16 CSVVSRTERPLETQYF TGCAGCGTTGTAAGTAGGACAGAGAGACCTCTAGAGACCCAGTACTTC
- TRBJ2-7 TRBV29-1 - 14 CSVRTSTPTYEQYF TGCAGCGTCCGCACCTCCACACCTACCTACGAGCAGTACTTC
TRBD2 TRBJ2-1 TRBV10-3 many 17 CAISESTGLAGGGEQFF TGTGCCATCAGTGAGTCGACCGGACTAGCGGGAGGAGGAGAGCAGTTCTTC
TRBD1 TRBJ1-4 TRBV19 many 16 CASSTWTGGSNEKLFF TGTGCCAGTAGTACCTGGACAGGGGGGTCTAATGAAAAACTGTTTTTT
TRBD1 TRBJ1-2 TRBV7-2 many 12 CASSVQDRVLTF TGTGCCAGCAGCGTACAGGACAGGGTTCTCACCTTC
- TRBJ2-1 TRBV12-3/TRBV12-4 many 13 CASRGQSYNEQFF TGTGCCAGCAGGGGACAAAGCTACAATGAGCAGTTCTTC
- TRBJ2-7 TRBV29-1 many 12 CSVGSFSYEQYF TGCAGCGTCGGGAGCTTCTCCTACGAGCAGTACTTC
- TRBJ2-1 TRBV30 - 15 CAWSVWSATYNEQFF TGTGCCTGGAGTGTATGGTCGGCGACCTACAATGAGCAGTTCTTC
- TRBJ1-5 TRBV28 few 12 CASVRSNQPQHF TGTGCCAGCGTACGGAGCAATCAGCCCCAGCATTTT
- TRBJ2-7 TRBV6-5 many 16 CASSYREPGRNYEQYF TGTGCCAGCAGTTACCGTGAACCGGGAAGAAACTACGAGCAGTACTTC
- TRBJ1-2 TRBV5-1 many 14 CASSLELGSYGYTF TGCGCCAGCAGCTTGGAGCTGGGCTCTTATGGCTACACCTTC
- TRBJ2-4 TRBV29-1 - 13 CSVEGMAKNIQYF TGCAGCGTTGAGGGGATGGCCAAAAACATTCAGTACTTC
- TRBJ2-1 TRBV7-3 many 11 CASSSDHEQFF TGTGCCAGCAGCTCTGATCATGAGCAGTTCTTC
- TRBJ1-1 TRBV20-1 many 11 CSVPGNTEAFF TGCAGTGTCCCAGGGAACACTGAAGCTTTCTTT
- TRBJ2-1 TRBV10-3 many 14 CAISSFRSDNEQFF TGTGCCATCAGTTCCTTCCGATCTGATAATGAGCAGTTCTTC
TRBD2 TRBJ2-1 TRBV2 many 14 CASTRLAGDNEQFF TGTGCCAGCACAAGGCTAGCGGGAGACAATGAGCAGTTCTTC
TRBD2 TRBJ2-3 TRBV7-2 few 17 CASSLKPGLAGADTQYF TGTGCCAGCAGCCTCAAACCGGGACTAGCGGGAGCGGATACGCAGTATTTT
- TRBJ2-7 TRBV20-1 many 13 CSATTTTSREQYF TGCAGTGCCACTACCACTACTAGTCGCGAGCAGTACTTC
- TRBJ1-1 TRBV6-1 many 12 CAGGEMNTEAFF TGTGCCGGAGGTGAGATGAACACTGAAGCTTTCTTT
TRBD2 TRBJ2-2 TRBV6-2/TRBV6-3 few 14 CASSWTSDTGELFF TGTGCCAGCAGTTGGACTAGCGACACCGGGGAGCTGTTTTTT
TRBD1 TRBJ2-7 TRBV12-3/TRBV12-4 many 14 CASSFDTGGSEQYF TGTGCCAGCAGTTTTGATACAGGGGGTTCGGAGCAGTACTTC
- TRBJ2-7 TRBV28 many 13 CASRSGSTYEQYF TGTGCCAGCAGATCAGGTAGTACCTACGAGCAGTACTTC
- TRBJ2-3 TRBV7-9 many 18 CASSLDLGSGSIRDTQYF TGTGCCAGCAGCTTAGATCTAGGGTCAGGGAGTATTCGGGATACGCAGTATTTT
- TRBJ1-1 TRBV7-2 many 14 CASRPGLTNTEAFF TGTGCCAGCAGGCCAGGCTTAACGAACACTGAAGCTTTCTTT
- TRBJ1-1 TRBV18 many 13 CASSPQGFTEAFF TGTGCCAGCTCACCACAGGGTTTCACTGAAGCTTTCTTT
- TRBJ1-1 TRBV11-3 few 14 CASSPTAGGTEAFF TGTGCCAGTAGCCCGACGGCGGGGGGCACTGAAGCTTTCTTT
TRBD2 TRBJ2-1 TRBV29-1 few 17 CSVEDLGLAGLYNEQFF TGCAGCGTTGAAGATCTTGGGCTAGCGGGCTTATACAATGAGCAGTTCTTC
TRBD2 TRBJ2-3 TRBV28 many 15 CASSSGTSGRGTQYF TGTGCCAGCAGTAGCGGGACTAGCGGGAGGGGTACGCAGTATTTT
TRBD1 TRBJ2-2 TRBV7-6 many 16 CASSSGQEPNTGELFF TGTGCCAGCAGCTCCGGACAGGAACCGAACACCGGGGAGCTGTTTTTT
TRBD1 TRBJ1-4 TRBV11-3 many 14 CASSTDRDNEKLFF TGTGCCAGCAGCACCGACAGGGATAATGAAAAACTGTTTTTT
- TRBJ2-1 TRBV7-2 few 15 CASSFVAGLYNEQFF TGTGCCAGCAGCTTTGTAGCAGGGCTCTACAATGAGCAGTTCTTC
TRBD2 TRBJ2-7 TRBV12-3/TRBV12-4 many 14 CASSPTGGAYEQYF TGTGCCAGCAGTCCAACGGGGGGGGCCTACGAGCAGTACTTC
TRBD2 TRBJ2-1 TRBV13 many 15 CASSLSGTRNNEQFF TGTGCCAGCAGCTTAAGCGGGACCCGGAACAATGAGCAGTTCTTC
- TRBJ1-6 TRBV6-6 - 16 CASSYSTPGDHSPLHF TGTGCCAGCAGTTACTCGACCCCCGGCGACCATTCACCCCTCCACTTT
- TRBJ2-1 TRBV7-3 few 18 CASSLTFGGRSGSNEQFF TGTGCCAGCAGCTTAACATTCGGGGGCAGGAGTGGGAGCAATGAGCAGTTCTTC
- TRBJ1-1 TRBV29-1 many 12 CSGGGRNTEAFF TGCAGCGGTGGAGGGAGGAACACTGAAGCTTTCTTT
TRBD2 TRBJ2-1 TRBV28 many 17 CATLSSSGSRNNNEQFF TGTGCCACCCTTTCCTCTAGCGGGAGTAGAAATAACAATGAGCAGTTCTTC
TRBD2 TRBJ2-3 TRBV7-3 few 15 CASSFGGRAADTQYF TGTGCCAGCAGCTTTGGCGGGAGGGCGGCAGATACGCAGTATTTT
TRBD1 TRBJ1-1 TRBV24-1 many 12 CATTGANTEAFF TGTGCCACGACAGGGGCGAACACTGAAGCTTTCTTT
TRBD1 TRBJ1-1 TRBV27 medium-sized 17 CASSFRPGGYLPAEAFF TGTGCCAGCAGCTTCCGGCCAGGGGGGTATCTGCCCGCTGAAGCTTTCTTT
TRBD2 TRBJ2-1 TRBV24-1 few 15 CATSDLLADHNEQFF TGTGCCACCAGTGATTTGCTAGCGGACCACAATGAGCAGTTCTTC
- TRBJ1-5 TRBV4-2 many 16 CASSQDPNRDNQPQHF TGTGCCAGCAGCCAAGATCCCAACAGGGACAATCAGCCCCAGCATTTT